Ten or more counts support the clone carrying this T cell receptor (beta chain). Its antigen is not known. Each sample used at least 6 million PBMCs. CDR1 and CDR2 (germline): SGHRS, YFSETQ. V was trimmed by 0 bases and J by 3 bases, leaving 9 bases between them. The CDR3 loop spans 14 amino acids. Sample-barcoded 5' priming and a J-beta primer mix drove a second PCR of roughly 7 to 11 cycles. A template-switch adaptor with 12 random nucleotides tagged each cDNA molecule. TCRdb re-analysed the 5' RACE reads in MiXCR, keeping a single row per CDR3 protein. The sample lists over 950,000 distinct CDR3 sequences; 30% to 40% were seen once. The entry originates in a study of blood T cells in healthy people across ages. Study results and limitations: A roughly linear age-dependent decrease characterized TCR beta diversity per million T cells.

The sample consisted of blood. The rearrangement links TRBV5-1 to TRBJ1-2; no reliable D call. The sequence came from a man aged 18 to 35 in good health. The CDR3, as DNA: TGCGCCAGCAGCTTGGGCGGGATTGACTATGGCTACACCTTC. Residues: CASSLGGIDYGYTF.